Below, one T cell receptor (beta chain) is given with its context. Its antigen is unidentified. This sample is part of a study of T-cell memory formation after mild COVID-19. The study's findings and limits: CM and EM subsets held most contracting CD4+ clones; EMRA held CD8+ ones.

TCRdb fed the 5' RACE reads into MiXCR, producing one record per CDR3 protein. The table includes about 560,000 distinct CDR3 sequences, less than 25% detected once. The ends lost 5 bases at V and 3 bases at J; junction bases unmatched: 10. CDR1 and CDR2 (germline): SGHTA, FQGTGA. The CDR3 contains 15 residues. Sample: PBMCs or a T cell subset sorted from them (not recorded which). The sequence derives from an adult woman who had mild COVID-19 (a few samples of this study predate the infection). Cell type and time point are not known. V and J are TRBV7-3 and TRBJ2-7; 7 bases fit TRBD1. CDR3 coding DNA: TGTGCCAGCAGCCGAACAGGGGTCGGCAACTACGAGCAGTACTTC. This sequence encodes CASSRTGVGNYEQYF.